The entry below describes one TCR beta chain. This specimen belongs to a study of T cell repertoires in ileal Crohn's disease. Study at large: Median disease duration was roughly 8.4 years; 30% to 35% smoked at surgery.

The time point here: inflamed ileum from the surgical specimen. Assay used: immunoSEQ multiplex PCR; TCRdb lists only in-frame clones, some missing. The sample has 13,000 to 15,000 clones; approximately 79% are singletons. This sequence originates from an adult with Crohn's disease. The sample comprised ileal tissue.

CDR3 region: CASSDALGSTDTQYF. The DNA for the CDR3 is TGTGCCAGCAGTGACGCACTAGGAAGCACAGATACGCAGTATTTT. The V gene is TRBV6-4, the J gene TRBJ2-3, with D possibly TRBD2 on 5 matching bases. CDR1 and CDR2 from the germline V gene are MRHNA and SNTAGT. V was pared by 2 bases and J by 0 bases, with 9 bases between. This CDR3 region has 15 residues.